These 14 T cell receptor beta chains were all obtained from the same sample, sequenced in a study of cytomegalovirus exposure and HLA in healthy donors. 60 Vbeta and 13 Jbeta primers were used in PCR. The assay was immunoSEQ multiplex PCR, and TCRdb's table has in-frame clones only and misses some. The data contain about 140,000 clones, around 85% of them singletons. Sequenced sample: PBMCs. The receptors stem from a female donor in good health and CMV-seronegative.

This clone appeared a few times. The chain carries TRBV7-8 and TRBJ1-4; D is possibly TRBD1 (5 bases). Germline lookup yields CDR1 SGHVS and CDR2 FQNEAQ. V lost 1 base and J 10 bases, leaving 16 bases between the germline ends. CDR3 length equals 15 residues. The DNA for the CDR3 is TGTGCCAGCAGCTTAGGGGGGGGTGGATACGGAAAACTGTTTTTT. It yields the protein CASSLGGGGYGKLFF.

This rearrangement joins TRBV29-1 to TRBJ2-7; D is uncertain. The germline V and J ends were trimmed by 7 bases and 7 bases, with 23 bases remaining between them. The CDR3 runs to 14 residues. Germline values: CDR1 SQVTM, CDR2 ANQGSEA. The CDR3 loop reads CSANIAYQPEEQYF. The CDR3 coding sequence is TGCAGCGCGAATATTGCCTACCAACCTGAAGAGCAGTACTTC.

This clone was counted between two and nine times. The chain recombines TRBV6-1 with TRBJ2-7; tentative D call: TRBD2 (5 bases). Germline CDR1 MNHNS, CDR2 SASEGT. Trimming pared 2 bases from V and 6 bases from J, leaving 14 bases between. CDR3 length equals 14 residues. The CDR3 loop is CASSERQFGVEQYF. CDR3 coding DNA: TGTGCCAGCAGTGAACGGCAATTCGGGGTCGAGCAGTACTTC.

This sequence joins TRBV2 and TRBJ2-3; 10 positions match TRBD1. With V trimmed by 2 bases and J by 4 bases, 6 bases remained unmatched. CDR1 is SNHLY and CDR2 is FYNNEI in the germline V gene. The CDR3 is 16 residues long. The CDR3 bases are TGTGCCAGCAGTGAACCCGACAGGGGGCCAGCAGATACGCAGTATTTT. Protein sequence: CASSEPDRGPADTQYF. The whole variable domain, filled in from reference TRBV2 and TRBJ2-3, reads EPEVTQTPSHQVTQMGQEVILRCVPISNHLYFYWYRQILGQKVEFLVSFYNNEISEKSEIFDDQFSVERPDGSNFTLKIRSTKLEDSAMYFCASSEPDRGPADTQYFGPGTRLTVL.

The chain uses TRBV5-1 and TRBJ2-5; 9 bases agree with TRBD1. The CDR3 length is 17 residues. V shed 0 bases and J 4 bases; nucleotides not matched to a gene: 10. Germline V gene lookup returns CDR1 SGHRS and CDR2 YFSETQ. The chain's CDR3 is CASSLGVHPGQGETQYF. The CDR3, as DNA: TGCGCCAGCAGCTTGGGGGTGCACCCGGGACAGGGAGAGACCCAGTACTTC.

The V gene is TRBV19, the J gene TRBJ1-5; D remains ambiguous. The V end was cut by 1 base, the J end by 0 bases, with 10 bases between. There are 16 residues in the CDR3. Per germline, CDR1 LNHDA and CDR2 SQIVND (reference sequence). Written as DNA, the CDR3 is TGTGCCAGTAGTATAGCTTGGCAGTATAGCAATCAGCCCCAGCATTTT. The encoded protein is CASSIAWQYSNQPQHF.

This sequence joins TRBV27 and TRBJ2-1; 12 bases agree with TRBD1. CDR1 is MNHEY, CDR2 SMNVEV, per germline (reference sequence). Losses at the gene ends were 6 bases for V and 12 bases for J; bases not matched to a gene: 9. This CDR3 region has 14 residues. The CDR3 loop is CASRGDRGPDGQFF. The CDR3 nucleotides are TGTGCCAGCAGGGGGGACAGGGGGCCGGACGGGCAGTTCTTC.

This chain links TRBV7-8 with TRBJ2-1, with a tentative D call TRBD2 (6 bases). The CDR3 consists of 15 residues. Between the trimmed V and J ends, which lost 5 bases and 1 base, there was a span of 12 bases. CDR1 is SGHVS, CDR2 FQNEAQ, per germline. CDR3 loop: CASSAWGVSYNEQFF. In DNA, the CDR3 is TGTGCCAGCAGCGCCTGGGGGGTATCCTACAATGAGCAGTTCTTC.

This clone was counted many times. J is TRBJ2-5 and V is TRBV5-1; the match to TRBD1 covers 7 bases. The germline V gene encodes CDR1 SGHRS and CDR2 YFSETQ. The length of the CDR3 is 16 residues. V gave up 0 bases and J gave up 1 base; unmatched junction bases: 6. The CDR3 protein is CASSLAPTGTQETQYF. The CDR3 DNA is TGCGCCAGCAGCTTGGCCCCGACAGGGACCCAAGAGACCCAGTACTTC.

The chain has TRBV5-8 and TRBJ2-1; D unresolved. From germline, CDR1 is SGHTS and CDR2 YDEGEE. CDR3 length: 11 amino acids. V dropped 4 bases and J dropped 4 bases, with 3 bases sitting between them. Here the CDR3 reads CASSQYNEQFF. CDR3 coding DNA: TGTGCCAGCAGCCAATACAATGAGCAGTTCTTC.

The chain carries TRBV6-5 and TRBJ2-7, with TRBD2 identical over 8 bases. Germline loops: CDR1 MNHEY, CDR2 SVGAGI. J lost 0 bases, V lost 2 bases, and 6 bases had no gene match. This CDR3 spans 16 amino acids. The CDR3 bases are TGTGCCAGCAGTTACGCGACCGGGGGGGACTCCTACGAGCAGTACTTC. It translates to CASSYATGGDSYEQYF.

The V gene is TRBV27, the J gene TRBJ2-1; 10 bases are a match to TRBD2. The length of the CDR3 is 15 residues. Per the germline V gene, CDR1 is MNHEY and CDR2 is SMNVEV (reference sequence). Trimming removed 2 bases from V and 10 bases from J; junction bases left unmatched: 8. As DNA, the CDR3 is TGTGCCAGCAGTTTAAGCCCTAGCGGGAGCAGGGAGCAGTTCTTC. Its translation: CASSLSPSGSREQFF.

The J gene is TRBJ1-3, the V gene TRBV28; D unclear. Germline CDR1 MDHEN, CDR2 SYDVKM. The CDR3 runs 14 residues. Trimming pared 6 bases from V and 0 bases from J, leaving 9 bases between. The CDR3 region is CASSGRGSGNTIYF. The CDR3 DNA sequence: TGTGCCAGCAGCGGGCGGGGCTCTGGAAACACCATATATTTT.

The chain has TRBV11-2 and TRBJ2-7; TRBD1 matches 7 bases. The CDR3 sequence is 17 residues long. J lost 1 base, V lost 2 bases, and 11 bases had no gene match. Germline loops: CDR1 SGHAT, CDR2 FQNNGV. CDR3 region: CASSLIGQVKRSYEQYF. The CDR3 DNA sequence: TGTGCCAGCAGCTTAATAGGACAGGTAAAAAGGTCCTACGAGCAGTACTTC.